These 32 T cell receptor beta chains originate from one sample sequenced in a study of early T cells in non-severe SARS-CoV-2 infection. TCRdb redid the calling of the 5' RACE reads with MiXCR, one entry per CDR3 protein. The sample holds 95,000 to 110,000 distinct CDR3 sequences; around 10% are singletons and the top ten take roughly 8%. The source material was whole blood. These receptors all come from an adult who was a healthcare worker with PCR-confirmed SARS-CoV-2 infection or an uninfected control (not recorded which).

This clonotype was seen many times. V and J are TRBV18 and TRBJ1-1; TRBD1 might be the D (5 bases). The germline V gene encodes CDR1 KGHSH and CDR2 LQKENI. Trimming removed 3 bases from V and 2 bases from J, with 10 bases in between. The CDR3 runs to 14 residues. The CDR3 DNA follows: TGTGCCAGCTCACCGGGGGGAACTAACACTGAAGCTTTCTTT. Translation: CASSPGGTNTEAFF.

This clonotype has a count of ten or more. The rearrangement links TRBV6-2 or TRBV6-3 to TRBJ2-2; 8 positions match TRBD2. CDR3 length: 14 amino acids. J was trimmed by 6 bases and V by 10 bases; bases with no gene match: 10. Germline loops: CDR1 MNHEY, CDR2 SVGEGT. CDR3 loop: CATRGVAGSGELFF. DNA for the CDR3: TGTGCCACCCGTGGAGTAGCGGGATCCGGGGAGCTGTTTTTT.

This clonotype has ten or more counts. V gene TRBV13 combines with J gene TRBJ2-1, with D possibly being TRBD2 (5 bases). Germline V gene sequence: CDR1 PRHDT, CDR2 FYEKMQ (reference sequence). The CDR3 length is 15 residues. V was trimmed by 2 bases and J by 9 bases, leaving 17 bases between them. CDR3 nucleotides: TGTGCCAGCAGCTTATTCGGCTTTGGTGGGAGTGAGCAGTTCTTC. It specifies CASSLFGFGGSEQFF.

This clonotype came up a few times. CDR3: CASSARQGAALPYGYTF. CDR3 DNA: TGTGCCAGCAGTGCTCGACAGGGGGCTGCGCTTCCTTATGGCTACACCTTC. The rearrangement joins TRBV6-1 to TRBJ1-2, with TRBD1 matching over 10 bases. With 4 bases clipped from V and 5 bases from J, the junction kept 13 bases outside the gene matches. CDR1 and CDR2 (germline): MNHNS, SASEGT. The CDR3 consists of 17 residues.

This clonotype was counted many times. At one of its ends the junction is not consistent with the germline gene, which may arise from a read error. The rearrangement joins TRBV19 to TRBJ2-1, with 9 bases matching TRBD2. Germline-derived CDR1 and CDR2 are LNHDA and SQIVND (reference sequence). This CDR3 is 13 amino acids long. The CDR3 loop is CASSIAGVREQFF. The CDR3 DNA sequence: TGTGCCAGTAGCATAGCGGGAGTACGTGAGCAGTTCTTC.

This clonotype occurred many times. V usage is TRBV27 and J usage is TRBJ2-2; 9 bases fit TRBD2. Losses at the gene ends were 5 bases for V and 5 bases for J; bases not matched to a gene: 9. This CDR3 contains 16 residues. CDR1 and CDR2 (germline): MNHEY, SMNVEV (reference sequence). The CDR3 DNA reads as TGTGCCAGCAGTCATAATAGCGGGAGATTAACCGGGGAGCTGTTTTTT. Encoded protein: CASSHNSGRLTGELFF.

The chain employs TRBV6-5 and TRBJ2-1; 7 bases match TRBD2. Trimming at V came to 4 bases and at J to 7 bases, leaving 7 bases not matched to a gene. The CDR3 length is 14 residues. Germline lookup yields CDR1 MNHEY and CDR2 SVGAGI. The DNA for the CDR3 is TGTGCCAGCAGTTCTCTGGCGGGGGAGAATGAGCAGTTCTTC. This translates into CASSSLAGENEQFF.

The rearrangement uses TRBV7-9 and TRBJ2-1; TRBD2 matches at 7 bases. The germline V gene has CDR1 SEHNR and CDR2 FQNEAQ (reference sequence). The V and J ends lost 3 bases and 7 bases, in that order; junction bases with no gene match: 3. The CDR3 is 13 residues long. CDR3 protein: CASSFAGVNEQFF. The CDR3 coding sequence is TGTGCCAGCAGCTTCGCGGGGGTGAATGAGCAGTTCTTC.

The J gene is TRBJ2-5, the V gene TRBV7-7, with a weak D call TRBD1 (6 bases). Trimming left V 5 bases short and J 4 bases short, with 8 bases between. Germline loops: CDR1 SSHAT, CDR2 FNYEAQ (reference sequence). CDR3 size: 12 residues. The CDR3 here is CASSPDRETQYF. The CDR3 coding sequence is TGTGCCAGCAGCCCGGACAGAGAGACCCAGTACTTC.

This clonotype has a count of ten or more. This rearrangement joins TRBV12-3 or TRBV12-4 to TRBJ2-5, with D unresolved. Trimming cost V 4 bases and J 0 bases, with 12 bases left between them. The CDR3 runs 15 residues. The CDR3 is CASSSVDPYQETQYF. CDR3 in DNA: TGTGCCAGCAGTTCAGTGGATCCGTACCAAGAGACCCAGTACTTC.

Many counts were recorded for this clonotype. The gene calls are TRBV18 and TRBJ1-2; the D is unclear. CDR3 size: 12 residues. The V end lost 1 base, the J end lost 6 bases, and 6 bases lay between the germline ends. The germline gives CDR1 KGHSH, CDR2 LQKENI. The CDR3 sequence: CASSPQDNGYTF. CDR3 bases: TGTGCCAGCTCACCACAGGATAATGGCTACACCTTC.

This clonotype appeared a few times. CDR3 protein: CATSRNRAVLSTDTQYF. The CDR3 bases are TGTGCCACCAGCAGGAATCGGGCCGTCCTTAGCACAGATACGCAGTATTTT. The V and J genes are TRBV15 and TRBJ2-3; D unclear. Germline CDR1 LNHNV, CDR2 YYDKDF (reference sequence). The V gene lost 3 bases and the J gene lost 0 bases, with 16 bases spanning the gap. The CDR3 extends over 17 amino acids.

This clonotype was picked up a small number of times. J is TRBJ2-1 and V is TRBV7-6; D is ambiguous. V gave up 5 bases and J gave up 6 bases, with 8 bases separating them. Looked up from germline, CDR1 is SGHVS and CDR2 is FNYEAQ. The length of the CDR3 is 12 residues. Here the CDR3 reads CASSTQSNEQFF. The CDR3 DNA reads as TGTGCCAGCAGCACTCAAAGCAATGAGCAGTTCTTC.

There are a few counts of this clonotype. The rearrangement uses TRBV6-2 or TRBV6-3 and TRBJ2-7; 9 bases are shared with TRBD2. After removal of 0 bases from V and 4 bases from J, the junction contained 4 bases not matched to a gene. The CDR3 is 15 amino acids. The V gene's germline CDR1 is MNHEY and CDR2 SVGEGT. CDR3 in DNA: TGTGCCAGCAGTTACTCGAGTAGCGGGAGTTACGAGCAGTACTTC. Residues: CASSYSSSGSYEQYF.

Ten or more counts support this clonotype. The chain couples TRBV3-1 to TRBJ2-2; perhaps TRBD1 as D (6 bases). Looked up from germline, CDR1 is LGHDT and CDR2 is YNNKEL (reference sequence). Trimming removed 8 bases from V and 5 bases from J, with 12 bases in between. The CDR3 spans 13 residues. Written as DNA, the CDR3 is TGTGCCAGCGGCTCAGGGGTTACCGGGGAGCTGTTTTTT. It encodes CASGSGVTGELFF. Supplemented by reference TRBV3-1 and TRBJ2-2, the full variable domain reads DTAVSQTPKYLVTQMGNDKSIKCEQNLGHDTMYWYKQDSKKFLKIMFSYNNKELIINETVPNRFSPKSPDKAHLNLHINSLELGDSAVYFCASGSGVTGELFFGEGSRLTVL.

The gene calls are TRBV6-5 and TRBJ2-1; tentative D call: TRBD1 (5 bases). Between the trimmed V and J ends, which lost 5 bases and 3 bases, there was a span of 11 bases. This CDR3 comprises 14 residues. Germline CDR1 is MNHEY and CDR2 is SVGAGI. The chain's CDR3 is CASSRSTVYNEQFF. In nucleotides, the CDR3 is TGTGCCAGCAGTCGGTCGACAGTCTACAATGAGCAGTTCTTC.

The chain combines TRBV20-1 with TRBJ1-6; no reliable D call. The length of the CDR3 is 12 residues. V dropped 3 bases and J dropped 11 bases, with 11 bases sitting between them. The germline gives CDR1 DFQATT, CDR2 SNEGSKA (reference sequence). DNA for the CDR3: TGCAGTGCTAGTTCCATCGATCCACCCCTCCACTTT. Its translation: CSASSIDPPLHF.

This chain links TRBV19 with TRBJ2-1; possibly TRBD1 or TRBD2 for D (5 bases each). The germline V and J ends were trimmed by 6 bases and 8 bases, with 14 bases remaining between them. CDR1 LNHDA and CDR2 SQIVND come from the germline V gene (reference sequence). The CDR3 is 13 residues long. CDR3 sequence (DNA): TGTGCCAGTAGGGGGGTTTCTTTTCATGAGCAGTTCTTC. Protein sequence: CASRGVSFHEQFF.

The CDR3 region has the DNA TGTGCCAGCAGTTACTCGACTCAGGGACCCACAGATACGCAGTATTTT. The encoded protein is CASSYSTQGPTDTQYF. The V gene is TRBV6-2 or TRBV6-3, the J gene TRBJ2-3; D is possibly TRBD1 or TRBD2 (5 bases each). This CDR3 is built from 16 residues. The germline CDR1 and CDR2 sequences are MNHEY and SVGEGT. The ends were cut back, 0 bases at V and 2 bases at J, with 12 bases in the middle.

V gene TRBV5-1 combines with J gene TRBJ1-1, with 7 bases matching TRBD1. Per germline, CDR1 SGHRS and CDR2 YFSETQ. V lost 4 bases, J lost 10 bases, and 7 bases stayed unmatched. CDR3 length equals 12 residues. The DNA for the CDR3 is TGCGCCAGCAGCCCAGGGGGGGAAGGAGCTTTCTTT. Amino acid sequence: CASSPGGEGAFF. Variable domain in full (rest from reference TRBV5-1 and TRBJ1-1): KAGVTQTPRYLIKTRGQQVTLSCSPISGHRSVSWYQQTPGQGLQFLFEYFSETQRNKGNFPGRFSGRQFSNSRSEMNVSTLELGDSALYLCASSPGGEGAFFGQGTRLTVV.

The chain employs TRBV9 and TRBJ2-1; D may be TRBD1 (5 bases). Trimming left V 0 bases short and J 0 bases short, with 7 bases between. The CDR3 is 15 residues long. The germline gives CDR1 SGDLS, CDR2 YYNGEE. The CDR3 is CASSVGGTSYNEQFF. CDR3 coding DNA: TGTGCCAGCAGCGTAGGGGGCACCTCCTACAATGAGCAGTTCTTC.

The sample holds many counts of this clonotype. V usage is TRBV20-1 and J usage is TRBJ1-5; perhaps TRBD1 as D (6 bases). Per the germline V gene, CDR1 is DFQATT and CDR2 is SNEGSKA (reference sequence). The CDR3 loop spans 14 amino acids. The germline V and J ends were trimmed by 6 bases and 7 bases, with 19 bases remaining between them. Here the CDR3 reads CSAVLTGFGQPQHF. The CDR3 DNA reads TGCAGTGCGGTATTGACAGGTTTTGGGCAGCCCCAGCATTTT.

This chain uses TRBV14 with TRBJ2-6, with D tentatively TRBD2 (6 bases). This CDR3 spans 19 amino acids. The V gene's germline CDR1 is SGHDN and CDR2 FVKESK. V was shortened by 0 bases and J by 0 bases, with 15 bases between the two germline ends. In DNA form, the CDR3 reads TGTGCCAGCAGCCAAGACTGGCGGGAAGGTCCCTCTGGGGCCAACGTCCTGACTTTC. It specifies CASSQDWREGPSGANVLTF.

This clonotype was counted ten times or more. The V and J genes are TRBV7-2 and TRBJ2-7; D possibly corresponds to TRBD2 (5 bases). The CDR3 sequence is 12 residues long. Germline CDR1 reads SGHTA; CDR2 reads FQGNSA. Trimming cost V 5 bases and J 2 bases, with 7 bases left between them. The CDR3 loop is CASSAGTYEQYF. As DNA, the CDR3 is TGTGCCAGCAGCGCGGGCACCTACGAGCAGTACTTC. Drawing the rest from reference TRBV7-2 and TRBJ2-7, the complete variable domain is GAGVSQSPSNKVTEKGKDVELRCDPISGHTALYWYRQSLGQGLEFLIYFQGNSAPDKSGLPSDRFSAERTGGSVSTLTIQRTQQEDSAVYLCASSAGTYEQYFGPGTRLTVT.

The V gene is TRBV5-1, the J gene TRBJ2-7; TRBD2 matches 8 bases. V lost 4 bases, J lost 3 bases, and 9 bases stayed unmatched. The CDR3 runs to 15 residues. Germline V gene sequence: CDR1 SGHRS, CDR2 YFSETQ. CDR3 nucleotides: TGCGCCAGCAGCCCGGGAGGGAGTGGGAACTACGAGCAGTACTTC. Translating it yields CASSPGGSGNYEQYF. Drawing the rest from reference TRBV5-1 and TRBJ2-7, the complete variable domain is KAGVTQTPRYLIKTRGQQVTLSCSPISGHRSVSWYQQTPGQGLQFLFEYFSETQRNKGNFPGRFSGRQFSNSRSEMNVSTLELGDSALYLCASSPGGSGNYEQYFGPGTRLTVT.

The sample holds one count of this clonotype. Here the CDR3 omits its conserved ending phenylalanine or tryptophan, so a read error is the likely source. J is TRBJ1-2 and V is TRBV19; D may be TRBD1 (5 bases). Trimming pared 9 bases from V and 4 bases from J, leaving 12 bases between. Germline CDR1 is LNHDA and CDR2 is SQIVND (reference sequence). The CDR3 runs to 12 residues. The CDR3 is CASTGTAYGYTY. The CDR3, as DNA: TGTGCCAGCACCGGGACGGCCTATGGCTACACCTAC.

The chain couples TRBV3-1 to TRBJ2-1; 7 bases are shared with TRBD1. Trimming removed 0 bases from V and 10 bases from J; junction bases left unmatched: 15. This CDR3 has 17 residues. Looked up from germline, CDR1 is LGHDT and CDR2 is YNNKEL (reference sequence). Written as DNA, the CDR3 is TGTGCCAGCAGCCAAGACGTTCAGACAGGGAATCAGCGCGAGCAGTTCTTC. Amino acid sequence: CASSQDVQTGNQREQFF.

This clonotype appeared many times. The chain uses TRBV9 and TRBJ1-1, with 9 bases aligning to TRBD1. The germline V gene encodes CDR1 SGDLS and CDR2 YYNGEE. The CDR3 extends over 12 amino acids. The trim removed 3 bases at V and 6 bases at J, leaving 0 bases unmatched. CDR3 protein: CASSGTGAEAFF. The CDR3 region has the DNA TGTGCCAGCAGCGGGACAGGGGCTGAAGCTTTCTTT.

CDR3 DNA sequence: TGCAGTGCTATCAAGGGCACTAGCGGGAGCTACGATACGCAGTATTTT. As protein: CSAIKGTSGSYDTQYF. V usage is TRBV20-1 and J usage is TRBJ2-3; the match to TRBD2 covers 11 bases. Germline V lookup: CDR1 DFQATT, CDR2 SNEGSKA (reference sequence). The CDR3 runs to 16 residues. V shed 4 bases, J shed 6 bases, and the junction held 12 bases outside the gene matches.

This clonotype was picked up many times. The genes are TRBV3-1 and TRBJ2-1, with TRBD2 matching 11 bases. The germline V gene has CDR1 LGHDT and CDR2 YNNKEL (reference sequence). The CDR3 spans 15 residues. V dropped 4 bases and J dropped 7; count of bases not matched to a gene: 6. The CDR3 loop reads CASSPGTSGGNEQFF. The DNA of the CDR3 is TGTGCCAGCAGCCCCGGGACTAGCGGAGGGAATGAGCAGTTCTTC.

This clonotype was detected a few times. The chain uses TRBV14 and TRBJ2-6; a weak D match, TRBD2 (7 bases). Germline CDR1 and CDR2: SGHDN and FVKESK. This CDR3 contains 16 residues. Trimming took off 6 bases at V and 2 bases at J, with 14 bases between the two ends. Here the CDR3 DNA reads TGTGCCAGCAGTCGTCCGGGGGGCGCTGGGGCCAACGTCCTGACTTTC. It codes for CASSRPGGAGANVLTF.

This clonotype was found a few times. The rearrangement links TRBV27 to TRBJ2-5; TRBD2 agrees at 12 bases. The V gene's germline CDR1 is MNHEY and CDR2 SMNVEV (reference sequence). J was trimmed by 5 bases and V by 6 bases; bases with no gene match: 10. This CDR3 comprises 16 residues. The CDR3, as DNA: TGTGCCAGCAGCCTTATGGGACTAGCGGGTTGGGAGACCCAGTACTTC. It yields the protein CASSLMGLAGWETQYF.